This entry lists 10 T cell receptor beta chains sequenced from one sample in a study of T cell repertoires in cytomegalovirus infection. TCRdb reanalysed the reads using MiXCR and keeps one entry per CDR3 protein. The sample contains over 300,000 distinct CDR3 sequences, approximately 9.5% of which appear only once. The sequenced sample was PBMCs. The receptor set was obtained from a human donor in good health (CMV status not recorded). Some clones in this sample may be carry-over from other donors' samples.

This clonotype was seen ten or more times. The genes are TRBV7-2 and TRBJ2-4; D not certain. The V gene lost 0 bases and the J gene lost 3 bases, with 0 bases spanning the gap. The germline CDR1 and CDR2 sequences are SGHTA and FQGNSA. The CDR3 has 12 residues. Here the CDR3 reads CASSLAKNIQYF. For the CDR3, the DNA is TGTGCCAGCAGCTTAGCCAAAAACATTCAGTACTTC.

The J gene is TRBJ1-1, the V gene TRBV4-2; 8 bases fit TRBD1. This CDR3 has 14 amino acids. J was trimmed by 6 bases and V by 2 bases; bases with no gene match: 5. The V gene's germline CDR1 is LGHNA and CDR2 YNFKEQ. The CDR3 bases are TGTGCCAGCAGCCAAAACAGGGGGGGGGCTGAAGCTTTCTTT. This sequence encodes CASSQNRGGAEAFF.

Only a few counts were recorded for this clonotype. The chain is built from TRBV7-2 and TRBJ2-7, with 7 bases fitting TRBD1. The CDR3 has 13 residues. Losses at the gene ends were 5 bases for V and 6 bases for J; bases not matched to a gene: 7. Germline CDR1 reads SGHTA; CDR2 reads FQGNSA. The CDR3 sequence: CASSPTTGIEQYF. The CDR3 coding sequence is TGTGCCAGCAGCCCTACGACAGGGATCGAGCAGTACTTC.

This clonotype was counted between two and nine times. The chain combines TRBV28 with TRBJ2-5; TRBD2 agrees at 14 bases. Germline lookup yields CDR1 MDHEN and CDR2 SYDVKM. The trim removed 6 bases at V and 4 bases at J, leaving 28 bases unmatched. The CDR3 has 23 amino acids. The CDR3 DNA reads TGTGCCAGCAGCCCAGGGACCCAAGGGATGAGGGGACTAGCGGGAGAGTTTGGAGAGACCCAGTACTTC. It is translated as CASSPGTQGMRGLAGEFGETQYF.

The CDR3 nucleotides read TGTGCCAGCAGCTTAAATTTGGTTGGAACATTCTCCTACAATGAGCAGTTCTTC. Translating gives CASSLNLVGTFSYNEQFF. The V gene is TRBV7-2, the J gene TRBJ2-1; D is unresolved. Germline lookup yields CDR1 SGHTA and CDR2 FQGNSA. CDR3 length: 18 amino acids. Trimming took off 2 bases at V and 0 bases at J, with 17 bases between the two ends.

This clonotype was recorded many times. The V and J genes are TRBV28 and TRBJ1-4; 12 nucleotides match TRBD1. Germline loops: CDR1 MDHEN, CDR2 SYDVKM. J gave up 2 bases and V 7 bases, and 5 bases lay outside the gene matches. CDR3 length: 16 amino acids. This CDR3 is CASTGTGGMTNEKLFF. CDR3 sequence (DNA): TGTGCCAGCACCGGGACAGGGGGCATGACTAATGAAAAACTGTTTTTT.

This clonotype was seen a few times. This chain connects TRBV12-3 or TRBV12-4 to TRBJ2-1, with D perhaps given as TRBD1 or TRBD2 (5 bases each). The CDR3 spans 14 residues. Deletions cut 2 bases from V and 8 bases from J, with 13 bases between. The CDR3, as DNA: TGTGCCAGCAGTTTAAGGGACCTAGGGGATGAGCAGTTCTTC. This sequence encodes CASSLRDLGDEQFF.

CDR3 sequence: CAGTGGMTNTGELFF. CDR3 sequence (DNA): TGTGCCGGGACAGGGGGCATGACGAACACCGGGGAGCTGTTTTTT. V usage is TRBV6-2 or TRBV6-3 and J usage is TRBJ2-2; 12 bases are shared with TRBD1. Germline assignment: CDR1 MNHEY and CDR2 SVGEGT. The V gene end was trimmed by 11 bases and the J gene end by 0 bases; junction bases not matched to a gene: 4. This CDR3 has 15 amino acids.

This clonotype appeared many times. The V gene is TRBV28, the J gene TRBJ1-2; 7 bases are a match to TRBD1. The CDR3 is 16 amino acids. CDR1 is MDHEN, CDR2 SYDVKM, per germline. The ends lost 8 bases at V and 2 bases at J; junction bases unmatched: 14. CDR3 loop: CASARRNRGINYGYTF. DNA for the CDR3: TGTGCCAGCGCCCGAAGAAACAGGGGAATCAACTATGGCTACACCTTC.

The rearrangement uses TRBV28 and TRBJ1-1; D may be TRBD1 (6 bases). The V and J ends lost 2 bases and 14 bases respectively, with 12 bases between them. This CDR3 has 11 residues. The V gene's germline CDR1 is MDHEN and CDR2 SYDVKM. The CDR3 nucleotides read TGTGCCAGCAGTTTACCGGGGGCATGCTTCTTT. This gives the protein CASSLPGACFF.